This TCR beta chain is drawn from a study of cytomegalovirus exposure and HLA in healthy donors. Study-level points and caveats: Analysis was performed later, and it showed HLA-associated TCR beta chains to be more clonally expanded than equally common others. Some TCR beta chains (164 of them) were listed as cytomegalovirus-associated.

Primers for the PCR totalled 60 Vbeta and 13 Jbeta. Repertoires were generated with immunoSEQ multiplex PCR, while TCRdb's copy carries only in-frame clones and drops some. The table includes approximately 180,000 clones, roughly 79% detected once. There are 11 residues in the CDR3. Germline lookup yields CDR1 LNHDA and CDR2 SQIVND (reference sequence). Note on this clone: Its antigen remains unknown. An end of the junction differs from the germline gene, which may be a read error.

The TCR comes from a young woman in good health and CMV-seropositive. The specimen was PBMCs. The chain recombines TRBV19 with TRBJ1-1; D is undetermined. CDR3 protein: CASILGTKAFF. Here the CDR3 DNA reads TGTGCCAGTATTTTAGGCACTAAAGCTTTCTTT.